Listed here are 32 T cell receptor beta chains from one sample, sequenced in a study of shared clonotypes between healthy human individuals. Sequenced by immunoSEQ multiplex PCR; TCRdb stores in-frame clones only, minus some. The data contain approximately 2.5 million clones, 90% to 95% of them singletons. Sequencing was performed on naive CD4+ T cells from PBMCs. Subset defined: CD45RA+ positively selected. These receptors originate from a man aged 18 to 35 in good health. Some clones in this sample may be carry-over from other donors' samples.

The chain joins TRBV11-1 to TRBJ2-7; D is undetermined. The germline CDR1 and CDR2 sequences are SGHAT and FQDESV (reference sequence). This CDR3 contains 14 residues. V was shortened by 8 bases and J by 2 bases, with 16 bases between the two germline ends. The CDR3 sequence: CASLGGQNPYEQYF. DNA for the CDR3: TGTGCCAGCTTAGGTGGTCAAAACCCCTACGAGCAGTACTTC.

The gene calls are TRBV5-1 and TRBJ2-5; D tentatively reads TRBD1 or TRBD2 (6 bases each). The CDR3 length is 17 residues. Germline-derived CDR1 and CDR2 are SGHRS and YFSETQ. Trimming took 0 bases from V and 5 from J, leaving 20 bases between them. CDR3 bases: TGCGCCAGCAGCTTGGTGATGCTAGGGGGGACCTTCGAGACCCAGTACTTC. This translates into CASSLVMLGGTFETQYF.

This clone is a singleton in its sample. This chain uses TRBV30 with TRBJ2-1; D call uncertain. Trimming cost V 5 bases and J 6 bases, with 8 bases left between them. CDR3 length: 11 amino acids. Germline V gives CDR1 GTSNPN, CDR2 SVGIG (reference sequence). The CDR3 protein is CAWSMGNEQFF. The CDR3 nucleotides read TGTGCCTGGTCAATGGGCAATGAGCAGTTCTTC.

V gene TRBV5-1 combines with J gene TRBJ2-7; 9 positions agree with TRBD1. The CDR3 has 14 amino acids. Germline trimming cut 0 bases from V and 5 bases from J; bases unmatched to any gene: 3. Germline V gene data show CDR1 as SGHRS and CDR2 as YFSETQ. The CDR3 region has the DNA TGCGCCAGCAGCTTGGAGGGACAGGGTAACGAGCAGTACTTC. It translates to CASSLEGQGNEQYF. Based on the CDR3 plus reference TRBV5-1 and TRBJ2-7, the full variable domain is KAGVTQTPRYLIKTRGQQVTLSCSPISGHRSVSWYQQTPGQGLQFLFEYFSETQRNKGNFPGRFSGRQFSNSRSEMNVSTLELGDSALYLCASSLEGQGNEQYFGPGTRLTVT.

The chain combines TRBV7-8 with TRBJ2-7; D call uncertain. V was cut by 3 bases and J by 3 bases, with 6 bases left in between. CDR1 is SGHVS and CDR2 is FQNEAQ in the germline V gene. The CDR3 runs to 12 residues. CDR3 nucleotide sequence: TGTGCCAGCAGCTTTAATGACTACGAGCAGTACTTC. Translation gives CASSFNDYEQYF.

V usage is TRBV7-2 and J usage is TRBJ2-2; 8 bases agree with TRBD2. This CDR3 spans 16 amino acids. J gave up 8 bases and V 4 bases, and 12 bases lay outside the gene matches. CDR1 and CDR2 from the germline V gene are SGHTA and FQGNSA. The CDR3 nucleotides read TGTGCCAGCAGCTGGGGTTCGGGAGGGCTTATAGGGGAGCTGTTTTTT. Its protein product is CASSWGSGGLIGELFF.

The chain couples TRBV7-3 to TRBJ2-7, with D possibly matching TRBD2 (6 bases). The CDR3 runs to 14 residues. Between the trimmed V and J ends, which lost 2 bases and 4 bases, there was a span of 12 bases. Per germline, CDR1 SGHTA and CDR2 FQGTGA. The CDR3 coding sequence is TGTGCCAGCAGCTTAGGAGGGGATGGGTACGAGCAGTACTTC. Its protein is CASSLGGDGYEQYF.

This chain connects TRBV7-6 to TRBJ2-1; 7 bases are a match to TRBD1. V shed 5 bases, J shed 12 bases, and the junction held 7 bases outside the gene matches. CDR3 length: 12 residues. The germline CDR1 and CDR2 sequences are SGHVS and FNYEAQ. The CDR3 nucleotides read TGTGCCAGCAGCACCCAGACAGGGCCGCAGTTCTTC. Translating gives CASSTQTGPQFF.

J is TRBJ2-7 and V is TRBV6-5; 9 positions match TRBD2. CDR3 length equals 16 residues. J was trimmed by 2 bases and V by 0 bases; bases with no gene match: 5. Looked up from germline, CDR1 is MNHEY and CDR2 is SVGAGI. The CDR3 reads CASSYSRAGGTYEQYF. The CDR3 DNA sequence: TGTGCCAGCAGTTACTCGAGGGCGGGAGGGACCTACGAGCAGTACTTC.

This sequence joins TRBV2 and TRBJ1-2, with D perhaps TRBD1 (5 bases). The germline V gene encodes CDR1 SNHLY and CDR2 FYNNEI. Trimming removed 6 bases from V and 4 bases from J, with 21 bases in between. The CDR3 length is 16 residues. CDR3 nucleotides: TGTGCCAGCAGGGCGGGAGGAGCAACCAGGGCCTATGGCTACACCTTC. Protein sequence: CASRAGGATRAYGYTF.

CDR3 in amino acids: CASSDDFTDTQYF. CDR3 nucleotide sequence: TGTGCCAGTTCTGACGACTTCACAGATACGCAGTATTTT. The chain combines TRBV28 with TRBJ2-3, with D unresolved. Germline CDR1 reads MDHEN; CDR2 reads SYDVKM. With 9 bases removed from V and 2 bases from J, the gap between germline ends came to 12 bases. The CDR3 has 13 residues.

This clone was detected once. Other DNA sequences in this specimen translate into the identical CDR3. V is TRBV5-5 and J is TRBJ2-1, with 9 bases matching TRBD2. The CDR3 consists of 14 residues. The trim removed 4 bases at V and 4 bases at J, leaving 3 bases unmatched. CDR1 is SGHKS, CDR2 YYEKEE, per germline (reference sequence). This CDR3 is CASSPGLAYNEQFF. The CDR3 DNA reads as TGTGCCAGCAGCCCGGGACTAGCATACAATGAGCAGTTCTTC.

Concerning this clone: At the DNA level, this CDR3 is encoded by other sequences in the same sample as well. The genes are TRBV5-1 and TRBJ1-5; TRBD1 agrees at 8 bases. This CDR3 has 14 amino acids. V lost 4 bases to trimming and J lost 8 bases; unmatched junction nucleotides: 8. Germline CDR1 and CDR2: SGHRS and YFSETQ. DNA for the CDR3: TGCGCCAGCAGCCCCGGACAGGGAGGGGAGCCCCAGCATTTT. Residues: CASSPGQGGEPQHF. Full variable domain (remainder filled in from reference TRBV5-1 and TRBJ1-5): KAGVTQTPRYLIKTRGQQVTLSCSPISGHRSVSWYQQTPGQGLQFLFEYFSETQRNKGNFPGRFSGRQFSNSRSEMNVSTLELGDSALYLCASSPGQGGEPQHFGDGTRLSIL.

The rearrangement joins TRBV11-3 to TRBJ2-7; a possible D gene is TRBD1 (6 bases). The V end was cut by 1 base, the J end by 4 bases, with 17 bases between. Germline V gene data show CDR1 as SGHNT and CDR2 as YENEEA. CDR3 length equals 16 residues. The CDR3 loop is CASSLGGPIPLYEQYF. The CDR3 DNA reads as TGTGCCAGCAGCTTAGGGGGGCCCATTCCGTTATACGAGCAGTACTTC.

CDR3 sequence: CASRRGQGRDEQFF. In nucleotides, the CDR3 is TGTGCCAGCAGGAGGGGACAGGGGAGGGACGAGCAGTTCTTC. The rearrangement joins TRBV6-5 to TRBJ2-1; 10 bases are a match to TRBD1. Germline CDR1 MNHEY, CDR2 SVGAGI. This CDR3 is built from 14 residues. The V and J ends lost 6 bases and 10 bases, in that order; junction bases with no gene match: 9.

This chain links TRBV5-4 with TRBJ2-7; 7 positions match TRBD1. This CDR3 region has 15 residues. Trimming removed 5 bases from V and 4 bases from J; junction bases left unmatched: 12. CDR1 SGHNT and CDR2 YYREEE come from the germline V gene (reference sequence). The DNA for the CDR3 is TGTGCCAGCAGGCTGGACAGGTCACCCCTATACGAGCAGTACTTC. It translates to CASRLDRSPLYEQYF.

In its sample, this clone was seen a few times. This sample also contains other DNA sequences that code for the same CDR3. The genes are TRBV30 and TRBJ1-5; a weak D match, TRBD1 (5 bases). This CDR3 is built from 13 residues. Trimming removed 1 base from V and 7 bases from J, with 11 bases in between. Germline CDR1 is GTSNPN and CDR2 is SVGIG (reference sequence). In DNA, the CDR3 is TGTGCCTGGAGTGAAGACAGTTACCAGCCCCAGCATTTT. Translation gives CAWSEDSYQPQHF.

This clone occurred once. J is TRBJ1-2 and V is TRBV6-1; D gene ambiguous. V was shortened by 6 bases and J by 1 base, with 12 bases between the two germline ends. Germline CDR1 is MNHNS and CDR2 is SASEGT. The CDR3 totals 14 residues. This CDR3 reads CASRFLEFNYGYTF. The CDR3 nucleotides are TGTGCCAGCAGGTTCTTGGAGTTTAACTATGGCTACACCTTC.

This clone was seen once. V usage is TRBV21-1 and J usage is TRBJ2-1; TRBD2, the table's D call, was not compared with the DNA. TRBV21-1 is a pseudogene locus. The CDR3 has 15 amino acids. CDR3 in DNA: TGTGCCAGCAGCAAATGGTGGGCTAGCGGGCCTGAGCAGTTCTTC. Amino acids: CASSKWWASGPEQFF.

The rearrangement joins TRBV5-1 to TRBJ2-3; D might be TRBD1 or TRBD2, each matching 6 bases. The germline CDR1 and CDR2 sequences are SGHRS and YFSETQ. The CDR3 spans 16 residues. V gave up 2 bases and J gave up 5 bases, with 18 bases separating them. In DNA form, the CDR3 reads TGCGCCAGCAGCTTTAACGGGGGCCAGGAGCGAGATACGCAGTATTTT. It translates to CASSFNGGQERDTQYF. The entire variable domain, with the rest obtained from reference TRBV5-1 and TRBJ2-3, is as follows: KAGVTQTPRYLIKTRGQQVTLSCSPISGHRSVSWYQQTPGQGLQFLFEYFSETQRNKGNFPGRFSGRQFSNSRSEMNVSTLELGDSALYLCASSFNGGQERDTQYFGPGTRLTVL.

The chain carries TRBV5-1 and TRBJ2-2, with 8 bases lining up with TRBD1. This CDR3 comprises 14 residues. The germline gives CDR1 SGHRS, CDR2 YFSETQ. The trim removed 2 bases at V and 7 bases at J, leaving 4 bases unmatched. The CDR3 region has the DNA TGCGCCAGCAGCTTCGGACAGGGCGGCGGGGAGCTGTTTTTT. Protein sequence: CASSFGQGGGELFF.

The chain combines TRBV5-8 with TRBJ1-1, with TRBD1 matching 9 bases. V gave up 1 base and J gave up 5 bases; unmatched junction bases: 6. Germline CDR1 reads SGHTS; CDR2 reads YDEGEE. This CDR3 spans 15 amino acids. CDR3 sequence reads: CASSLSRDRVTEAFF. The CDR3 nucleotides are TGTGCCAGCAGCTTGTCGCGGGACAGGGTAACTGAAGCTTTCTTT.

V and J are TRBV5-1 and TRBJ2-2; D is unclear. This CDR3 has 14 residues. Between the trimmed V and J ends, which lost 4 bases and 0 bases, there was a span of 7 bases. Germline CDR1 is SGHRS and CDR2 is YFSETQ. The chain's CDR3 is CASSPETNTGELFF. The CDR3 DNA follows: TGCGCCAGCAGCCCAGAAACGAACACCGGGGAGCTGTTTTTT.

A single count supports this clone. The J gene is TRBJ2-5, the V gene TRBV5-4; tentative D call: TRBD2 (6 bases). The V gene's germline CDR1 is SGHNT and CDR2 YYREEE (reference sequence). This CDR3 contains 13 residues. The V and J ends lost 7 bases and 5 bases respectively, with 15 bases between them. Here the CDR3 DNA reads TGTGCCAGCGGAGGGCCCCCCGCGGAGACCCAGTACTTC. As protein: CASGGPPAETQYF.

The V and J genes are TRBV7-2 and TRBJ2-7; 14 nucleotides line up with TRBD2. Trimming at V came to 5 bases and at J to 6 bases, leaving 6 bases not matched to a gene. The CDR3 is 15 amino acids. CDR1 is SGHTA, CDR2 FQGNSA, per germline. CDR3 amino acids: CASSPRLAGGREQYF. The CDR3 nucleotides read TGTGCCAGCAGCCCAAGACTAGCGGGAGGGCGCGAGCAGTACTTC. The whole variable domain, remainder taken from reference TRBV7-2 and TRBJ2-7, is GAGVSQSPSNKVTEKGKDVELRCDPISGHTALYWYRQSLGQGLEFLIYFQGNSAPDKSGLPSDRFSAERTGGSVSTLTIQRTQQEDSAVYLCASSPRLAGGREQYFGPGTRLTVT.

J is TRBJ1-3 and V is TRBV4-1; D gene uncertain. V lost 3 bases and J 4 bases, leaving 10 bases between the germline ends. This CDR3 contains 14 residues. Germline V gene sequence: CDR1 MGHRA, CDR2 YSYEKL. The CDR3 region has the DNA TGCGCCAGCAGCCACCCTTTTCCCGGAAACACCATATATTTT. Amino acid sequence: CASSHPFPGNTIYF.

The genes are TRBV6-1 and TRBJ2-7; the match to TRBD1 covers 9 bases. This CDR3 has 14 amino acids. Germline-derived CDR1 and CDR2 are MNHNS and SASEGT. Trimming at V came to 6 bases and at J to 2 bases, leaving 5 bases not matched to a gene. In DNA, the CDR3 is TGTGCCAGCAGGAGGGGGGACAGGGCCTACGAGCAGTACTTC. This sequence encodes CASRRGDRAYEQYF.

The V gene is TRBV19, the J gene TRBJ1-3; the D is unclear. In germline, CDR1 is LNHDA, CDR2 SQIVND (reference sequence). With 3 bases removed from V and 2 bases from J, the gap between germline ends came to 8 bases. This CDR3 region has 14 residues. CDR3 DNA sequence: TGTGCCAGTAGTATGAAAATTGCTGGAAACACCATATATTTT. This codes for CASSMKIAGNTIYF.

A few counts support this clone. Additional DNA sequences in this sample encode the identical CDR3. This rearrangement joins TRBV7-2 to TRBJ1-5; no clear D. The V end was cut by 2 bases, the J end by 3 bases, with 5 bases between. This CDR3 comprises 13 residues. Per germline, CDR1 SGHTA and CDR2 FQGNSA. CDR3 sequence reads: CASSLKINQPQHF. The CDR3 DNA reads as TGTGCCAGCAGCTTAAAGATCAATCAGCCCCAGCATTTT.

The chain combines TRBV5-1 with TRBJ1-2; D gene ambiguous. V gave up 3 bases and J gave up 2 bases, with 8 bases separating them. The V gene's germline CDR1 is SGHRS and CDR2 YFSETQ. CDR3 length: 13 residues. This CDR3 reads CASSSQQNYGYTF. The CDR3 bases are TGCGCCAGCAGCTCCCAACAGAACTATGGCTACACCTTC.

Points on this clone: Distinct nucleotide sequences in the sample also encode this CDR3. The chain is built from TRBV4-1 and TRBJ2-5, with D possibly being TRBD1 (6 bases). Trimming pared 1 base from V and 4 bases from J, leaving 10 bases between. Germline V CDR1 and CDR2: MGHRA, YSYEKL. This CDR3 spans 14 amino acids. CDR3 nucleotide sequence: TGCGCCAGCAGCCAAGTGGGGGCGGGAGAGACCCAGTACTTC. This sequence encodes CASSQVGAGETQYF.

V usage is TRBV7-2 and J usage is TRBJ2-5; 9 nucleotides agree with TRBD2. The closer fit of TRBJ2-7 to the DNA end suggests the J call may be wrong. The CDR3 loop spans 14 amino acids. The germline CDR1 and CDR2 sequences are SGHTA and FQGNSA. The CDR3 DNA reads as TGTGCCAGCAGCTATAGCGGGAGTTTTTACGAGCAGTACTTC. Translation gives CASSYSGSFYEQYF.